The 29 T cell receptor beta chains listed next were all sequenced from one sample in a study of cytomegalovirus exposure and HLA in healthy donors. Amplification used 60 Vbeta primers and 13 Jbeta primers. TCRdb's copy holds only in-frame clones and misses some; the assay was immunoSEQ multiplex PCR. The sample has roughly 100,000 clones, around 78% seen once. The source material was PBMCs. These receptors all stem from a man between 40 and 49 years old in good health and CMV-seronegative.

The chain uses TRBV23-1 and TRBJ2-7; 9 positions agree with TRBD1. TRBV23-1 is labeled an ORF, and its function is uncertain. With V trimmed by 0 bases and J by 3 bases, 0 bases remained unmatched. This CDR3 has 14 amino acids. The CDR3 protein is CASSQSDRGYEQYF. Written as DNA, the CDR3 is TGCGCCAGCAGTCAATCGGACAGGGGCTACGAGCAGTACTTC.

This chain uses TRBV27 with TRBJ1-2; TRBD1 is a possible D gene (6 bases). V lost 6 bases to trimming and J lost 6 bases, with 14 bases between them. Germline V lookup: CDR1 MNHEY, CDR2 SMNVEV (reference sequence). CDR3 length: 13 amino acids. The CDR3 DNA is TGTGCCAGCAGCCTCGGACAGTACGATGGCTACACCTTC. This encodes CASSLGQYDGYTF.

This clone was seen only once. The chain couples TRBV2 to TRBJ1-2; TRBD1 agrees at 7 bases. The CDR3 has 13 amino acids. Looked up from germline, CDR1 is SNHLY and CDR2 is FYNNEI. Germline trimming cut 3 bases from V and 6 bases from J; bases unmatched to any gene: 4. The CDR3 region has the DNA TGTGCCAGCAGTGATGAGGGGGCTAATGGCTACACCTTC. Its translation is CASSDEGANGYTF. The full variable domain, with the rest looked up from reference TRBV2 and TRBJ1-2, is EPEVTQTPSHQVTQMGQEVILRCVPISNHLYFYWYRQILGQKVEFLVSFYNNEISEKSEIFDDQFSVERPDGSNFTLKIRSTKLEDSAMYFCASSDEGANGYTFGSGTRLTVV.

This CDR3 reads CASSVASGTYGYTF. The CDR3 nucleotides read TGTGCCAGCAGCGTAGCCAGCGGGACGTATGGCTACACCTTC. This rearrangement joins TRBV9 to TRBJ1-2; D is perhaps TRBD1 (5 bases). This CDR3 is built from 14 residues. The germline gives CDR1 SGDLS, CDR2 YYNGEE. Trimming left V 0 bases short and J 5 bases short, with 11 bases between.

This clone was observed a few times. This chain links TRBV9 with TRBJ1-5, with D unclear. There are 14 residues in the CDR3. Trimming stripped 0 bases from V and 2 bases from J, with 6 bases between. CDR1 SGDLS and CDR2 YYNGEE come from the germline V gene. The CDR3 DNA reads as TGTGCCAGCAGCGTAGACTATGGCAATCAGCCCCAGCATTTT. It encodes CASSVDYGNQPQHF. Complete variable domain (other parts from reference TRBV9 and TRBJ1-5): DSGVTQTPKHLITATGQRVTLRCSPRSGDLSVYWYQQSLDQGLQFLIQYYNGEERAKGNILERFSAQQFPDLHSELNLSSLELGDSALYFCASSVDYGNQPQHFGDGTRLSIL.

The chain is built from TRBV7-2 and TRBJ1-2; the match to TRBD1 covers 7 bases. V dropped 5 bases and J dropped 4; count of bases not matched to a gene: 4. The CDR3 has 13 residues. CDR1 is SGHTA, CDR2 FQGNSA, per germline. The CDR3 sequence: CASSPPGGYGYTF. In DNA form, the CDR3 reads TGTGCCAGCAGCCCCCCAGGGGGCTATGGCTACACCTTC.

In regard to this clone: Sequence at one end of the junction differs from germline and may be a read error. Here the CDR3 reads CASSIELGPGTDEQYF. CDR3 bases: TGTGCTAGTAGTATAGAGTTGGGACCGGGGACAGACGAGCAGTACTTC. This chain links TRBV19 with TRBJ2-7, with TRBD1 matching over 7 bases. Per germline, CDR1 LNHDA and CDR2 SQIVND (reference sequence). The CDR3 extends over 16 amino acids.

The chain recombines TRBV6-1 with TRBJ1-5; 10 bases match TRBD1. CDR3 size: 15 residues. V lost 4 bases and J lost 4; bases outside the gene matches: 4. Germline CDR1 reads MNHNS; CDR2 reads SASEGT. The DNA of the CDR3 is TGTGCCAGCAGTGCCGGACAGGGGGAGAATCAGCCCCAGCATTTT. It encodes CASSAGQGENQPQHF.

The chain combines TRBV7-6 with TRBJ1-1; D might be TRBD1 (6 bases). The CDR3 extends over 14 amino acids. The V and J ends lost 3 bases and 7 bases respectively, with 15 bases between them. Germline V CDR1 and CDR2: SGHVS, FNYEAQ. CDR3 nucleotides: TGTGCCAGCAGCTTTATGAACAGGGAAAGTGAAGCTTTCTTT. It codes for CASSFMNRESEAFF.

This chain joins TRBV27 and TRBJ1-2; TRBD1 matches at 12 bases. The CDR3 has 15 amino acids. Germline trimming cut 4 bases from V and 8 bases from J; bases unmatched to any gene: 8. CDR1 is MNHEY and CDR2 is SMNVEV in the germline V gene (reference sequence). This CDR3 reads CASSSGTGGVSGYTF. The DNA for the CDR3 is TGTGCCAGCAGTTCAGGGACAGGGGGCGTCTCAGGCTACACCTTC.

The chain uses TRBV5-4 and TRBJ1-6, with 7 bases aligning to TRBD1. Germline V gives CDR1 SGHNT, CDR2 YYREEE (reference sequence). V lost 6 bases, J lost 9 bases, and 9 bases stayed unmatched. This CDR3 is 14 amino acids long. The CDR3 here is CASTPGQSGSPLHF. CDR3 bases: TGTGCCAGCACCCCGGGACAGTCGGGTTCACCCCTCCACTTT.

The chain joins TRBV6-1 to TRBJ1-3; maybe TRBD1 (5 bases). Trimming pared 2 bases from V and 4 bases from J, leaving 21 bases between. Germline CDR1 MNHNS, CDR2 SASEGT. This CDR3 is 18 amino acids long. CDR3 in amino acids: CASSEWSNQGRPGNTIYF. For the CDR3, the DNA is TGTGCCAGCAGTGAATGGTCAAATCAGGGCAGGCCGGGAAACACCATATATTTT.

The chain carries TRBV6-6 and TRBJ1-5; D not certain. V gave up 5 bases and J gave up 2 bases, with 13 bases separating them. Per germline, CDR1 MNHNY and CDR2 SVGAGI (reference sequence). There are 15 residues in the CDR3. CDR3 sequence reads: CASSQSTEGNQPQHF. The DNA for the CDR3 is TGTGCCAGCAGTCAATCGACCGAGGGCAATCAGCCCCAGCATTTT.

The V and J genes are TRBV6-5 and TRBJ2-5, with 12 bases matching TRBD2. Unmatched junction bases numbered 8, after V lost 6 bases and J lost 9 bases. CDR3 length: 14 amino acids. The V gene's germline CDR1 is MNHEY and CDR2 SVGAGI. Here the CDR3 DNA reads TGTGCCAGCAGGAGGACTAGCGGGAATAGGTCCCAGTACTTC. It specifies CASRRTSGNRSQYF.

V gene TRBV11-2 combines with J gene TRBJ2-2; TRBD2 aligns across 7 bases. The germline gives CDR1 SGHAT, CDR2 FQNNGV. The CDR3 is 14 residues long. Trimming took 5 bases from V and 4 from J; bases not matched to a gene: 4. CDR3 residues: CASSGGVGTGELFF. CDR3 sequence (DNA): TGTGCCAGCAGCGGGGGGGTCGGCACCGGGGAGCTGTTTTTT.

This clone came up a few times. The chain employs TRBV30 and TRBJ2-1; D remains unclear. The V end lost 2 bases, the J end lost 3 bases, and 11 bases lay between the germline ends. This CDR3 has 14 amino acids. The germline gives CDR1 GTSNPN, CDR2 SVGIG (reference sequence). The CDR3 region is CAWSSPTGYNEQFF. CDR3 in DNA: TGTGCCTGGAGTAGCCCCACGGGCTACAATGAGCAGTTCTTC.

Only a few counts were recorded for this clone. The chain combines TRBV2 with TRBJ2-7; tentatively, D is TRBD2 (6 bases). CDR3 length: 16 amino acids. CDR1 and CDR2 (germline): SNHLY, FYNNEI. V shed 2 bases and J shed 6 bases, with 20 bases lying between them. In nucleotides, the CDR3 is TGTGCCAGCAGTGAATTGCGGGGACGGCCTATGGTCGAGCAGTACTTC. As protein: CASSELRGRPMVEQYF.

The chain joins TRBV9 to TRBJ2-3; 14 nucleotides agree with TRBD2. In germline, CDR1 is SGDLS, CDR2 YYNGEE. This CDR3 region has 14 residues. Trimming at V came to 4 bases and at J to 14 bases, leaving 9 bases not matched to a gene. The CDR3 sequence: CASSPGTSGGVWYF. CDR3 bases: TGTGCCAGCAGCCCGGGGACTAGCGGGGGTGTATGGTATTTT.

This clone was seen a handful of times. The genes are TRBV27 and TRBJ2-7, with D uncertain. Trimming left V 0 bases short and J 8 bases short, with 14 bases between. Germline V CDR1 and CDR2: MNHEY, SMNVEV (reference sequence). The CDR3 is made up of 14 amino acids. CDR3 nucleotide sequence: TGTGCCAGCAGTTTATCGATGGGTGGAGAGAAGCAGTACTTC. Protein: CASSLSMGGEKQYF.

The chain is built from TRBV30 and TRBJ1-3, with D hard to call. From germline, CDR1 is GTSNPN and CDR2 SVGIG (reference sequence). This CDR3 has 14 amino acids. The V end lost 1 base, the J end lost 0 bases, and 7 bases lay between the germline ends. CDR3 protein: CAWSGGFSGNTIYF. The CDR3 DNA sequence: TGTGCCTGGAGTGGAGGGTTCTCTGGAAACACCATATATTTT.

The chain joins TRBV5-1 to TRBJ1-2, with 7 bases matching TRBD1. Unmatched junction bases numbered 8, after V lost 4 bases and J lost 8 bases. This CDR3 comprises 13 residues. The germline gives CDR1 SGHRS, CDR2 YFSETQ. The DNA for the CDR3 is TGCGCCAGCAGCCTCGACAGGGTCGAGGGCTACACCTTC. Protein: CASSLDRVEGYTF.

The chain has TRBV5-1 and TRBJ1-1; D is uncertain. Germline CDR1 and CDR2: SGHRS and YFSETQ. CDR3 length: 13 residues. With 4 bases removed from V and 5 bases from J, the gap between germline ends came to 12 bases. CDR3 sequence: CASSTEVRTEAFF. CDR3 bases: TGCGCCAGCAGCACGGAAGTCAGGACTGAAGCTTTCTTT.

CDR3 coding DNA: TGTGCCAGCAGCTTGGTTAAAAGGGGTATCGGCTACACCTTC. It translates to CASSLVKRGIGYTF. The chain uses TRBV5-4 and TRBJ1-2, with D maybe TRBD1 (5 bases). V was trimmed by 0 bases and J by 8 bases, leaving 14 bases between them. The germline gives CDR1 SGHNT, CDR2 YYREEE (reference sequence). The CDR3 contains 14 residues.

The genes are TRBV5-6 and TRBJ1-1; 7 bases align to TRBD1. The V and J ends lost 2 bases and 4 bases, in that order; junction bases with no gene match: 5. The CDR3 consists of 14 residues. Germline V lookup: CDR1 SGHDT, CDR2 YYEEEE. Here the CDR3 DNA reads TGTGCCAGCAGCTTCTACGACAGGGTCACTGAAGCTTTCTTT. It translates to CASSFYDRVTEAFF.

This chain links TRBV30 with TRBJ2-7; D is possibly TRBD1 (6 bases). The CDR3 has 14 residues. V was trimmed by 2 bases and J by 5 bases, leaving 16 bases between them. The germline CDR1 and CDR2 sequences are GTSNPN and SVGIG (reference sequence). The CDR3 region is CAWSTGQMIHEQYF. CDR3 nucleotide sequence: TGTGCCTGGAGTACTGGACAGATGATCCACGAGCAGTACTTC.

The J gene is TRBJ2-3, the V gene TRBV7-9, with 7 positions matching TRBD2. J lost 6 bases, V lost 0 bases, and 3 bases had no gene match. The CDR3 is 14 residues long. Germline assignment: CDR1 SEHNR and CDR2 FQNEAQ (reference sequence). DNA for the CDR3: TGTGCCAGCAGCTTAGCGGGGGGAGGGGATACGCAGTATTTT. Translating gives CASSLAGGGDTQYF.

This chain uses TRBV11-2 with TRBJ1-2, with TRBD1 as a possible D gene (6 bases). In germline, CDR1 is SGHAT, CDR2 FQNNGV. V gave up 3 bases and J gave up 7 bases, with 12 bases separating them. This CDR3 region has 13 residues. The CDR3 protein is CASSLVAGAGYTF. The CDR3 region has the DNA TGTGCCAGCAGCTTGGTCGCAGGGGCTGGCTACACCTTC.

In DNA form, the CDR3 reads TGTGCCAGCAGCCGAACCGGACTAGCGGGGGGGCAGACAGATACGCAGTATTTT. This encodes CASSRTGLAGGQTDTQYF. V is TRBV5-6 and J is TRBJ2-3, with TRBD2 matching over 15 bases. J was trimmed by 3 bases and V by 4 bases; bases with no gene match: 9. The germline V gene encodes CDR1 SGHDT and CDR2 YYEEEE. The CDR3 spans 18 residues.

The V gene is TRBV5-8, the J gene TRBJ2-1; TRBD2 matches at 13 bases. The CDR3 is 15 amino acids. The V gene end was trimmed by 5 bases and the J gene end by 6 bases; junction bases not matched to a gene: 5. The germline gives CDR1 SGHTS, CDR2 YDEGEE. The CDR3 DNA sequence: TGTGCCAGCAGTCAACTAGCGGGGGGGCTCAATGAGCAGTTCTTC. Translated: CASSQLAGGLNEQFF.